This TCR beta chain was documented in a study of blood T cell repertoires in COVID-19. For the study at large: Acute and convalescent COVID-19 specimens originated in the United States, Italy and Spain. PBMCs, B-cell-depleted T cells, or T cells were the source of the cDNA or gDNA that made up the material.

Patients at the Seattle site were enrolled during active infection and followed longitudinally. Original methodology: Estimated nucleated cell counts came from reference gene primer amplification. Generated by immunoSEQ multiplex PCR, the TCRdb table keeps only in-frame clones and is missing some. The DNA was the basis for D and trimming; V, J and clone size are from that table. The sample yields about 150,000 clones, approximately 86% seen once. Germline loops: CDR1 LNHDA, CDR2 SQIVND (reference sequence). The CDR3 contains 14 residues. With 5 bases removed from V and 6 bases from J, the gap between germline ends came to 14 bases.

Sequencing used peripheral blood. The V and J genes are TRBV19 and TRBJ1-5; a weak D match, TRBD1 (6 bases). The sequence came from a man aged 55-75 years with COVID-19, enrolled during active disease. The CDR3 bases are TGTGCCAGTAGTCCCGGCAGGGGAAGTCAGCCCCAGCATTTT. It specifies CASSPGRGSQPQHF.